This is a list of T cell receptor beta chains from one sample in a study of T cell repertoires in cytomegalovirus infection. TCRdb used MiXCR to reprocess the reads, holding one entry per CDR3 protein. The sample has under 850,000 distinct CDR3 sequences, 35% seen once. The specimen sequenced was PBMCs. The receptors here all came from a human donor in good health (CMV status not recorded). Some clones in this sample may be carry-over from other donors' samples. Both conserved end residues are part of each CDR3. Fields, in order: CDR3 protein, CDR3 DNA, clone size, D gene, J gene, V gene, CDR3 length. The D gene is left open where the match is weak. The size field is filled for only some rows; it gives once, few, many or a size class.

CDR3aa: CASSSGGAVVYEQYF
CDR3nt: TGTGCCAGCAGTTCCGGTGGGGCAGTCGTCTACGAGCAGTACTTC
abundance: NA
d_gene: NA
j_gene: TRBJ2-7
v_gene: TRBV28
len: 15

CDR3aa: CASSRTSGNLYEQYF
CDR3nt: TGCGCCAGCAGCAGGACTAGCGGGAACCTCTACGAGCAGTACTTC
abundance: NA
d_gene: TRBD2
j_gene: TRBJ2-7
v_gene: TRBV5-1
len: 15

CDR3aa: CASIGSYNQPQHF
CDR3nt: TGTGCCAGCATTGGGAGTTACAATCAGCCCCAGCATTTT
abundance: NA
d_gene: NA
j_gene: TRBJ1-5
v_gene: TRBV12-3/TRBV12-4
len: 13

CDR3aa: CASSRTFLATNEKLFF
CDR3nt: TGTGCCAGCAGTAGGACATTCCTTGCAACTAATGAAAAACTGTTTTTT
abundance: NA
d_gene: NA
j_gene: TRBJ1-4
v_gene: TRBV28
len: 16

CDR3aa: CASSQEGEFGTDTQYF
CDR3nt: TGCGCCAGCAGCCAAGAGGGGGAGTTTGGGACAGATACGCAGTATTTT
abundance: NA
d_gene: NA
j_gene: TRBJ2-3
v_gene: TRBV4-1
len: 16

CDR3aa: CASSLSGTADEKLFF
CDR3nt: TGTGCCAGCAGTTTATCAGGGACAGCTGATGAAAAACTGTTTTTT
abundance: NA
d_gene: TRBD1
j_gene: TRBJ1-4
v_gene: TRBV28
len: 15

CDR3aa: CASRGQGDNEQFF
CDR3nt: TGTGCCAGCAGGGGACAGGGTGACAATGAGCAGTTCTTC
abundance: NA
d_gene: TRBD1
j_gene: TRBJ2-1
v_gene: TRBV28
len: 13

CDR3aa: CASSQDTNSPLHF
CDR3nt: TGTGCCAGCAGTCAGGACACAAATTCACCCCTCCACTTT
abundance: few
d_gene: NA
j_gene: TRBJ1-6
v_gene: TRBV28
len: 13

CDR3aa: CASSPGTIQETQYF
CDR3nt: TGTGCCAGCAGCCCTGGGACTATTCAAGAGACCCAGTACTTC
abundance: NA
d_gene: TRBD2
j_gene: TRBJ2-5
v_gene: TRBV7-6
len: 14

CDR3aa: CSARGPQGLNTEAFF
CDR3nt: TGCAGTGCTAGAGGTCCTCAGGGACTGAACACTGAAGCTTTCTTT
abundance: NA
d_gene: NA
j_gene: TRBJ1-1
v_gene: TRBV20-1
len: 15

CDR3aa: CSARAELSNNSPLHF
CDR3nt: TGCAGTGCTAGGGCGGAGCTAAGCAATAATTCACCCCTCCACTTT
abundance: NA
d_gene: NA
j_gene: TRBJ1-6
v_gene: TRBV20-1
len: 15

CDR3aa: CASKQARTTYEQYF
CDR3nt: TGTGCCAGCAAGCAGGCACGTACAACCTACGAGCAGTACTTC
abundance: few
d_gene: NA
j_gene: TRBJ2-7
v_gene: TRBV27
len: 14

CDR3aa: CASSEGGGEQFF
CDR3nt: TGTGCCAGCAGTGAAGGGGGGGGTGAGCAGTTCTTC
abundance: NA
d_gene: TRBD2
j_gene: TRBJ2-1
v_gene: TRBV6-1
len: 12

CDR3aa: CASSTETQYF
CDR3nt: TGTGCCAGCAGCACGGAGACCCAGTACTTC
abundance: NA
d_gene: NA
j_gene: TRBJ2-5
v_gene: TRBV7-8
len: 10

CDR3aa: CASSSRPRTAGETQYF
CDR3nt: TGTGCCAGCAGCTCCAGACCGCGGACAGCTGGGGAGACCCAGTACTTC
abundance: few
d_gene: NA
j_gene: TRBJ2-5
v_gene: TRBV7-3
len: 16

CDR3aa: CASSQGSNQPQHF
CDR3nt: TGTGCCAGCAGTCAGGGTAGCAATCAGCCCCAGCATTTT
abundance: many
d_gene: NA
j_gene: TRBJ1-5
v_gene: TRBV6-1
len: 13

CDR3aa: CSAFDGEAFF
CDR3nt: TGCAGCGCCTTTGACGGAGAAGCTTTCTTT
abundance: NA
d_gene: NA
j_gene: TRBJ1-1
v_gene: TRBV29-1
len: 10

CDR3aa: CASSLGDRNPDTQYF
CDR3nt: TGTGCCAGCAGTTTGGGGGACAGGAACCCAGATACGCAGTATTTT
abundance: few
d_gene: TRBD1
j_gene: TRBJ2-3
v_gene: TRBV27
len: 15

CDR3aa: CASSLALRDGTLDEQFF
CDR3nt: TGTGCCAGCAGCTTAGCGTTGAGGGACGGGACCTTGGATGAGCAGTTCTTC
abundance: many
d_gene: NA
j_gene: TRBJ2-1
v_gene: TRBV7-9
len: 17

CDR3aa: CASSKRGTGPHEQYF
CDR3nt: TGTGCCAGCAGCAAAAGGGGGACAGGGCCCCACGAGCAGTACTTC
abundance: many
d_gene: TRBD1
j_gene: TRBJ2-7
v_gene: TRBV7-9
len: 15

CDR3aa: CASSFLTSGGQGELFF
CDR3nt: TGTGCCAGCAGCTTTTTGACTAGCGGGGGCCAGGGGGAGCTGTTTTTT
abundance: few
d_gene: TRBD2
j_gene: TRBJ2-2
v_gene: TRBV5-5
len: 16

CDR3aa: CASSLGLYTEQFF
CDR3nt: TGTGCCAGCAGCTTAGGACTATATACTGAGCAGTTCTTC
abundance: many
d_gene: NA
j_gene: TRBJ2-1
v_gene: TRBV7-2
len: 13

CDR3aa: CATHGGGRPGELFF
CDR3nt: TGTGCCACCCATGGTGGTGGGCGGCCCGGGGAGCTGTTTTTT
abundance: NA
d_gene: NA
j_gene: TRBJ2-2
v_gene: TRBV10-3
len: 14

CDR3aa: CASSKGSSYNEQFF
CDR3nt: TGTGCCAGTAGTAAGGGGAGCTCCTACAATGAGCAGTTCTTC
abundance: NA
d_gene: NA
j_gene: TRBJ2-1
v_gene: TRBV19
len: 14

CDR3aa: CASSLSYRAHEQYF
CDR3nt: TGTGCCAGCAGCTTATCTTACAGGGCCCACGAGCAGTACTTC
abundance: NA
d_gene: NA
j_gene: TRBJ2-7
v_gene: TRBV11-2
len: 14

CDR3aa: CASSLRGQGADTGELFF
CDR3nt: TGTGCCAGCAGCTTAAGGGGACAGGGGGCGGACACCGGGGAGCTGTTTTTT
abundance: few
d_gene: TRBD1
j_gene: TRBJ2-2
v_gene: TRBV7-8
len: 17

CDR3aa: CASSLKVGDYNGYTF
CDR3nt: TGTGCCAGCAGCCTGAAGGTGGGGGATTACAATGGCTACACCTTC
abundance: NA
d_gene: NA
j_gene: TRBJ1-2
v_gene: TRBV5-5
len: 15